These 5 T cell receptor beta chains share one sample of origin, sequenced in a study of cytomegalovirus exposure and HLA in healthy donors. The PCR employed 60 Vbeta primers together with 13 Jbeta primers. The repertoire was sequenced with immunoSEQ multiplex PCR; TCRdb's copy has only in-frame clones and lacks some. The sample has some 150,000 clones; around four fifths are singletons. Sequencing used PBMCs. The receptors shown here come from a man aged 30-40 years in good health and CMV-seronegative.

The chain links TRBV5-6 to TRBJ1-4, with D possibly matching TRBD1 (5 bases). This CDR3 has 14 residues. Germline V gives CDR1 SGHDT, CDR2 YYEEEE. Trimming left V 1 base short and J 8 bases short, with 12 bases between. Here the CDR3 DNA reads TGTGCCAGCAGCTTGAGGGGAGGGCAGGAAAAACTGTTTTTT. Translation: CASSLRGGQEKLFF. Full variable domain (remainder filled in from reference TRBV5-6 and TRBJ1-4): DAGVTQSPTHLIKTRGQQVTLRCSPKSGHDTVSWYQQALGQGPQFIFQYYEEEERQRGNFPDRFSGHQFPNYSSELNVNALLLGDSALYLCASSLRGGQEKLFFGSGTQLSVL.

The chain is built from TRBV27 and TRBJ2-2; no definite D call. The CDR3 sequence is 14 residues long. Germline CDR1 and CDR2: MNHEY and SMNVEV (reference sequence). V was clipped by 1 base and J by 7 bases, with 10 bases between them. The CDR3 loop reads CASSLYGGDGELFF. DNA for the CDR3: TGTGCCAGCAGTTTATATGGCGGAGACGGGGAGCTGTTTTTT.

The rearrangement uses TRBV2 and TRBJ1-1; D unclear. Trimming stripped 3 bases from V and 1 base from J, with 9 bases between. Germline values: CDR1 SNHLY, CDR2 FYNNEI. This CDR3 is built from 14 residues. Here the CDR3 DNA reads TGTGCCAGCAGTGAGCGGGCGGGGAACACTGAAGCTTTCTTT. Translating gives CASSERAGNTEAFF.

The V gene is TRBV9, the J gene TRBJ2-1; 13 bases map to TRBD2. V was pared by 4 bases and J by 7 bases, with 8 bases of the junction left unmatched. Germline-derived CDR1 and CDR2 are SGDLS and YYNGEE. The CDR3 is 16 residues long. CDR3 DNA: TGTGCCAGCAGCCTATGGACTAGCGGGGGTAGGAATGAGCAGTTCTTC. Translating gives CASSLWTSGGRNEQFF.

The V call is TRBV18, the J call TRBJ2-1; possible D gene TRBD2, 7 bases. This CDR3 has 15 amino acids. The V end lost 1 base, the J end lost 6 bases, and 13 bases lay between the germline ends. CDR1 is KGHSH, CDR2 LQKENI, per germline. The CDR3 spells CASSPQPGEGNEQFF. The CDR3 nucleotides read TGTGCCAGCTCACCACAGCCAGGGGAGGGCAATGAGCAGTTCTTC.